Listed below are T cell receptor beta chains from one sample, sequenced in a study of tumor-infiltrating lymphocytes in localized non-small cell lung cancer. Here immunoSEQ multiplex PCR was the method, and the copy in TCRdb shows in-frame clones only, minus some. The sample consists of approximately 15,000 clones, 70% to 80% of them appearing once. Sequencing was performed on lung tumor tissue. These receptors all stem from a human donor with non-small cell lung cancer. CDR3s leave out the opening cysteine and the closing phenylalanine or tryptophan.

>TRBV28|TRBJ1-2
ASSSNSWTSATNYGYT
>TRBV10-3|TRBJ1-1
AISQGRRETEAF
>TRBV6-5|TRBJ1-2
ASSYGQGGGYT
>TRBV5-1|TRBJ1-1
ASSTGSQGTEAF
>TRBV20-1|TRBJ2-1
SAPRTSEQF
>TRBV6-5|TRBJ2-7
ASRIGLSSYEQY
>TRBV28|TRBJ1-2
ASDTGVSGYT
>TRBV6-4|TRBJ1-2
ASSATGKGYGYT
>TRBV10-2|TRBJ2-5
ASSGTGGFQETQY
>TRBV18|TRBJ2-7
ASSPPLWRYEQY
>TRBV19|TRBJ2-1
AGSTDRGNEQF
>TRBV9|TRBJ2-3
ASSARGSTDTQY
>TRBV4-2|TRBJ1-1
ASSQEAVLMNTEAF
>TRBV11-2|TRBJ2-2
ASSLAGTRTGELF
>TRBV5-1|TRBJ2-1
ASSARDSLYNEQF
>TRBV7-2|TRBJ1-1
ASSSPDRGRVTEAF
>TRBV7-3|TRBJ2-5
ASSSAQVETQY
>TRBV2|TRBJ2-7
VSGPSPEQY
>TRBV15|TRBJ1-4
ATSRGTGGEKLF
>TRBV27|TRBJ1-6
ASSTQPGTPNSPLH
>TRBV4-1|TRBJ2-5
ASSQGRGTETQY
>TRBV7-2|TRBJ1-2
ASSRATDYGYT
>TRBV28|TRBJ1-2
ASLHVYGYT
>TRBV14|TRBJ2-4
ASSPGQGANGAKNIQY
>TRBV19|TRBJ1-1
ASSISSGGANTEAF
>TRBV5-8|TRBJ2-3
ASSHPGTSGGSTDTQY
>TRBV6-5|TRBJ2-3
ASNPGGEDTDTQY
>TRBV7-2|TRBJ2-7
ASSLTRTYSYEQY
>TRBV5-1|TRBJ2-7
ASSSGTSGGGYEQY